The present entry profiles one T cell receptor beta chain with its context. Its antigen has not been determined. One end of the junction is discordant with germline, which a read error may explain. This sample is part of a study of blood T cell repertoires in COVID-19 (dated by TCRdb to 2018 to 2021). As for the study more broadly: Samples from collaborators originated in the United States, Italy and Spain and spanned both the acute and convalescent phases of COVID-19. The prospective study material was composed of cDNA or gDNA derived from T cells, B-cell-depleted T cells, or PBMCs. The dataset comprised deeply sampled blood TCRbeta repertoires from subjects exposed to, actively infected with, or recovered from COVID-19. The repertoires were made available in a free public database intended to serve as a resource for research on the immune response to SARS-CoV-2. Samples came from the ongoing ImmuneRACE study (first 160 participants) plus 1,254 subjects from 6 global collaborators. The sample metadata nearly always contained a de-identified subject ID, COVID-19 status, age in years and sex. HLA class I and class II types, where available, came from metadata supplied by the sample provider rather than from assay-based typing. Findings and caveats that apply to the study as a whole: The amount of clinical and demographic metadata varied by source and participant and was provided uncurated.

TCRbeta CDR3 regions were amplified from genomic DNA using the immunoSEQ Assay, a bias-controlled multiplex PCR. Processing in the source paper ran as follows. The number of nucleated cells in each sample was estimated by amplification of reference gene primers within the assay. To quantify the absolute abundance of each unique TCRbeta CDR3 rearrangement, sequence reads were collapsed and filtered. For each sample, productive Simpson clonality was calculated by taking the square root of Simpson's diversity index across productive rearrangements. As stored in TCRdb, this immuneACCESS dataset retains in-frame rearrangements with V and J assigned. A fraction of the clones does not appear; measured against another copy, unresolved V genes explain less than half of the discrepancy, and the remainder lacks a known reason. That table furnishes V, J and clone size, whereas the DNA furnished D and trimming. The sample records around 190,000 clones, roughly 87% of which are singletons. About 9.4% of the sample is in the top ten clones.

Looking up the germline V gene yields CDR1 SGHTA and CDR2 FQGNSA. From the cysteine through the phenylalanine, the CDR3 covers 13 amino acids. Just CDR3 DNA is preserved here, 39 bases in frame from base 1. Participants in the prospective study were enrolled through a virtual design, were aged roughly 18 to 100 years, and lived in approximately 24 United States geographic areas. In the prospective study, participants were assigned to cohorts based on the clinical history participants reported in a screening survey and a study questionnaire. Mobile phlebotomists in the prospective study collected whole blood, serum and a nasopharyngeal or oropharyngeal swab from every participant. Prospective study participants could optionally give additional blood draws and questionnaires over a roughly 2-month period. Blood samples from the prospective study were shipped frozen or at room temperature prior to DNA extraction.

What was sequenced was PBMCs or T cells enriched from blood (not recorded which). The sequence is built from TRBV7-2 and TRBJ2-5; the D segment cannot be called with confidence. The clonotype comes from a young man with acute COVID-19. The nucleotides read TGTGCCAGCAGCTTAGGTGCGTTGGAGATCCAGTACTTC. This is translated as CASSLGALEIQYF.